This TCR beta chain is drawn from a study of blood T cell repertoires in COVID-19 (dated by TCRdb to 2020 to 2021). In terms of the full investigation: The collaborator samples originated in the United States, Italy and Spain and spanned the acute and convalescent phases of COVID-19. The prospective study material was composed of cDNA or gDNA derived from T cells, B-cell-depleted T cells, or PBMCs. Deeply sampled blood TCRbeta repertoires from subjects exposed to, actively infected with, or recovered from COVID-19 were included in the dataset. The repertoires were released in a freely available public database meant as a resource for research on the immune response to SARS-CoV-2. Samples came from the ongoing ImmuneRACE study (first 160 participants) plus 1,254 subjects from 6 global collaborators. Nearly every sample came with metadata listing a de-identified subject ID, COVID-19 status, age in years and sex. Where HLA class I and class II types were available, the types were taken from metadata supplied by the sample provider, not from assay-based typing.

On this clone: The antigen it recognizes is unknown. Base quality data are lacking; no much larger clone is found one base away.

TCRbeta CDR3 regions were amplified from genomic DNA by means of the immunoSEQ Assay, a bias-controlled multiplex PCR. Per the original workflow: The number of nucleated cells in each sample was estimated by amplification of reference gene primers within the assay. To quantify the absolute abundance of each unique TCRbeta CDR3 rearrangement, sequence reads were collapsed and filtered. For each sample, productive Simpson clonality was calculated as the square root of Simpson's diversity index over productive rearrangements. This immuneACCESS table, as held by TCRdb, lists in-frame sequences with V and J called but not all clones. Of the missing ones, under half trace to an unresolved V gene in checked studies; the others have no known cause. V and J calls and clone size follow that table, whereas D and trimming were derived from the DNA. This sample holds around 240,000 clones; 80% to 90% were observed only once. The ten largest clones take up about 1.5% of the sample.

Samples from volunteer blood donors who had recovered from COVID-19 were contributed by a second Seattle source. The collaborating institutions used their own protocols to collect whole blood in K2EDTA tubes. For TCRbeta analysis, collaborator samples were shipped as frozen whole blood, as isolated PBMCs, or as DNA extracted from either sample type. Relative to germline, V is 5 bases shorter and J is 3 bases shorter, with 14 bases between their ends. The CDR3, from cysteine to phenylalanine, totals 14 residues. Only CDR3 DNA is held: 42 bases, read in frame from base 1. CDR1 and CDR2 are drawn from the germline V gene: MDHEN, SYDVKM. Here is what the overall study found, with its caveats: Clinical and demographic metadata were provided uncurated, with the amount varying by source and participant.

Material: peripheral blood. This clonotype originated in a woman between 40 and 55 years old who had recovered from COVID-19. The chain is made from TRBV28 and TRBJ2-7; the D region possibly corresponds to TRBD1 (6 bases align). The DNA reads TGTGCCAGCAGTCTTACCGGGACACGCTACGAGCAGTACTTC. It translates as CASSLTGTRYEQYF.